The entry below describes one T cell receptor beta chain. This sample is part of a study of cytomegalovirus exposure and HLA in healthy donors. CDR1 and CDR2 (germline): GTSNPN, SVGIG (reference sequence). The CDR3 totals 15 residues. The ends were cut back, 0 bases at V and 4 bases at J, with 13 bases in the middle. Primers included in the PCR were 60 Vbeta and 13 Jbeta primers. Sequencing used immunoSEQ multiplex PCR; TCRdb keeps in-frame clones, though not all of them. The repertoire holds 200,000 to 250,000 clones, over 70% seen once, with roughly 7.4% in the top ten. The sequencing input was PBMCs. The chain combines TRBV30 with TRBJ1-5; D is unclear. This sequence was found in an older woman in good health and CMV-seropositive. This CDR3 reads CAWSVLNGINQPQHF. Here the CDR3 DNA reads TGTGCCTGGAGTGTACTTAACGGTATTAATCAGCCCCAGCATTTT.